A single sample gave rise to the 13 T cell receptor beta chains below, sequenced in a study of radiotherapy plus CTLA-4 blockade in lung cancer. Some clones are missing from TCRdb's copy, which holds only in-frame ones; the method was immunoSEQ multiplex PCR. The top ten hold roughly 26% of the sample, which has approximately 53,000 clones, 70% to 90% seen once. Here the sequenced sample was peripheral blood, taken from a patient treated with radiotherapy plus ipilimumab. All receptors derive from a human donor with non-small cell lung cancer whose response to radiotherapy plus ipilimumab could not be evaluated.

V is TRBV28 and J is TRBJ2-7; 8 bases are a match to TRBD1. V lost 6 bases to trimming and J lost 1 base; unmatched junction nucleotides: 11. Germline V gene data show CDR1 as MDHEN and CDR2 as SYDVKM. The CDR3 contains 16 residues. The CDR3 DNA sequence: TGTGCCAGCAGGGGGGGACAGGTGAGAGGGTCCTACGAGCAGTACTTC. This encodes CASRGGQVRGSYEQYF.

V gene TRBV6-5 combines with J gene TRBJ1-5; no firm D call. Germline V CDR1 and CDR2: MNHEY, SVGAGI. V dropped 0 bases and J dropped 0 bases, with 9 bases sitting between them. This CDR3 is built from 16 residues. Written as DNA, the CDR3 is TGTGCCAGCAGTTACTCTATCGGGGTTAGCAATCAGCCCCAGCATTTT. This translates into CASSYSIGVSNQPQHF.

The chain links TRBV28 to TRBJ2-7, with a tentative D call TRBD2 (6 bases). This CDR3 has 14 amino acids. Trimming left V 3 bases short and J 4 bases short, with 13 bases between. Germline V CDR1 and CDR2: MDHEN, SYDVKM. CDR3 in amino acids: CASSLPRGRYEQYF. CDR3 in DNA: TGTGCCAGCAGTTTGCCTCGGGGGAGGTACGAGCAGTACTTC.

This sequence joins TRBV15 and TRBJ2-5; 8 nucleotides align to TRBD1. CDR3 length equals 14 residues. The germline CDR1 and CDR2 sequences are LNHNV and YYDKDF (reference sequence). After removal of 2 bases from V and 2 bases from J, the junction contained 1 base not matched to a gene. The CDR3 protein is CATSRNRGQETQYF. The CDR3 DNA reads TGTGCCACCAGCAGAAACAGGGGGCAAGAGACCCAGTACTTC. The full variable domain, in which reference TRBV15 and TRBJ2-5 provide the parts outside the CDR3, is DAMVIQNPRYQVTQFGKPVTLSCSQTLNHNVMYWYQQKSSQAPKLLFHYYDKDFNNEADTPDNFQSRRPNTSFCFLDIRSPGLGDTAMYLCATSRNRGQETQYFGPGTRLLVL.

V gene TRBV7-9 combines with J gene TRBJ1-5; TRBD1 matches 9 bases. This CDR3 is 15 amino acids long. V lost 5 bases to trimming and J lost 7 bases; unmatched junction nucleotides: 9. Germline V gene sequence: CDR1 SEHNR, CDR2 FQNEAQ (reference sequence). The CDR3 loop is CASSPGTGLRQPQHF. The CDR3 DNA sequence: TGTGCCAGCAGCCCAGGGACAGGGTTGAGGCAGCCCCAGCATTTT.

V and J are TRBV7-6 and TRBJ1-1, with D uncertain. CDR1 and CDR2 (germline): SGHVS, FNYEAQ. The V end was cut by 8 bases, the J end by 1 base, with 11 bases between. The CDR3 spans 13 residues. The DNA for the CDR3 is TGTGCCAGCTCCCAGGTGGGGAACACTGAAGCTTTCTTT. Translation: CASSQVGNTEAFF.

The CDR3 region has the DNA TGTGCCTGGAGTGAAGATAGGGGTTCTGAAGCTTTCTTT. This encodes CAWSEDRGSEAFF. The chain recombines TRBV30 with TRBJ1-1; weak D call: TRBD1 (5 bases). The V end lost 1 base, the J end lost 6 bases, and 12 bases lay between the germline ends. Germline loops: CDR1 GTSNPN, CDR2 SVGIG (reference sequence). This CDR3 is 13 amino acids long.

CDR3 residues: CASSSGLAGAFEQFF. CDR3 bases: TGTGCCAGCAGCTCCGGACTAGCGGGAGCTTTTGAGCAGTTCTTC. The chain couples TRBV5-8 to TRBJ2-1; 13 positions match TRBD2. After removal of 3 bases from V and 9 bases from J, the junction contained 6 bases not matched to a gene. CDR1 and CDR2 from the germline V gene are SGHTS and YDEGEE. CDR3 length equals 15 residues.

This chain links TRBV5-6 with TRBJ2-7; D gene unclear. From germline, CDR1 is SGHDT and CDR2 YYEEEE. CDR3 size: 14 residues. Trimming stripped 6 bases from V and 2 bases from J, with 15 bases between. The DNA for the CDR3 is TGTGCCAGCACCCCAGGCCAGAGAACCTACGAGCAGTACTTC. Translation gives CASTPGQRTYEQYF.

This chain connects TRBV28 to TRBJ1-1; TRBD1 matches at 7 bases. V lost 4 bases to trimming and J lost 1 base; unmatched junction nucleotides: 9. Germline CDR1 is MDHEN and CDR2 is SYDVKM. The CDR3 consists of 16 residues. The CDR3 here is CASSSTTGLGNTEAFF. The CDR3 DNA is TGTGCCAGCAGTTCCACGACAGGGCTCGGGAACACTGAAGCTTTCTTT. The full variable domain, completed using reference TRBV28 and TRBJ1-1, is DVKVTQSSRYLVKRTGEKVFLECVQDMDHENMFWYRQDPGLGLRLIYFSYDVKMKEKGDIPEGYSVSREKKERFSLILESASTNQTSMYLCASSSTTGLGNTEAFFGQGTRLTVV.

The gene calls are TRBV2 and TRBJ1-1, with TRBD1 identical over 7 bases. Germline V CDR1 and CDR2: SNHLY, FYNNEI. CDR3 size: 13 residues. V was clipped by 8 bases and J by 2 bases; unmatched bases: 5. The chain's CDR3 is CASGRDRNTEAFF. The DNA for the CDR3 is TGTGCCAGCGGCCGGGACAGAAACACTGAAGCTTTCTTT.

The chain carries TRBV9 and TRBJ2-5; D may be TRBD2 (5 bases). CDR3 length equals 14 residues. The V end lost 3 bases, the J end lost 5 bases, and 14 bases lay between the germline ends. Germline assignment: CDR1 SGDLS and CDR2 YYNGEE. The CDR3, as DNA: TGTGCCAGCAGCGCAGGACTGGGAAGGGAGACCCAGTACTTC. Translating it yields CASSAGLGRETQYF.

The chain joins TRBV27 to TRBJ1-2; no definite D call. Trimming pared 4 bases from V and 8 bases from J, leaving 14 bases between. Germline V gene data show CDR1 as MNHEY and CDR2 as SMNVEV (reference sequence). CDR3 length: 13 residues. The CDR3 DNA is TGTGCCAGCAGTTCGTTCCTCCCGGGGGGCTACACCTTC. Its translation is CASSSFLPGGYTF.